These 4 T cell receptor beta chains were all obtained from the same sample, sequenced in a study of shared clonotypes between healthy human individuals. Only CD45RO-negative cells positively selected for CCR7 counted as naive CD8 cells, so terminally differentiated effector memory CD45RA+ cells were excluded. This table comes from immunoSEQ multiplex PCR, and its TCRdb copy is limited to in-frame clones, with some not included. The table lists roughly 2 million clones, about 95% of them singletons, with about 1.1% in the top ten. The sequencing sample was made of naive CD8+ T cells sorted from blood. Every receptor here comes from a man between 18 and 29 years old in good health.

The V gene is TRBV7-9, the J gene TRBJ1-1, with unresolved D. This CDR3 contains 15 residues. Germline CDR1 and CDR2: SEHNR and FQNEAQ (reference sequence). V lost 4 bases and J lost 2, with 14 bases in between. The CDR3 sequence is CASSSTDYTNTEAFF. CDR3 in DNA: TGTGCCAGCAGCTCTACCGACTACACTAACACTGAAGCTTTCTTT.

Turning to this clone: Within the sample, other DNA sequences also encode this same CDR3. The chain employs TRBV5-6 and TRBJ1-5, with a weak D call TRBD1 (5 bases). CDR3 length: 13 residues. Trimming left V 3 bases short and J 3 bases short, with 7 bases between. Germline assignment: CDR1 SGHDT and CDR2 YYEEEE. The CDR3: CASSSGPNQPQHF. DNA for the CDR3: TGTGCCAGCAGCTCGGGACCCAATCAGCCCCAGCATTTT.

J is TRBJ2-3 and V is TRBV5-4; TRBD1 matches 7 bases. This CDR3 region has 16 residues. Looked up from germline, CDR1 is SGHNT and CDR2 is YYREEE (reference sequence). V was clipped by 2 bases and J by 3 bases; unmatched bases: 9. CDR3 loop: CASSFRAGGFTDTQYF. CDR3 sequence (DNA): TGTGCCAGCAGCTTTCGGGCAGGGGGTTTTACAGATACGCAGTATTTT. Full variable domain (rest looked up from reference TRBV5-4 and TRBJ2-3): ETGVTQSPTHLIKTRGQQVTLRCSSQSGHNTVSWYQQALGQGPQFIFQYYREEENGRGNFPPRFSGLQFPNYSSELNVNALELDDSALYLCASSFRAGGFTDTQYFGPGTRLTVL.

The chain joins TRBV5-5 to TRBJ1-1, with unresolved D. Looked up from germline, CDR1 is SGHKS and CDR2 is YYEKEE (reference sequence). Trimming took off 1 base at V and 1 base at J, with 8 bases between the two ends. This CDR3 region has 14 residues. The DNA for the CDR3 is TGTGCCAGCAGCTTGTGGGAGGGGAACACTGAAGCTTTCTTT. Its protein product is CASSLWEGNTEAFF.